The 10 T cell receptor beta chains given below trace back to one sample, sequenced in a study of PD-L1 blockade in urothelial cancer. This table comes from immunoSEQ multiplex PCR, and its TCRdb copy is limited to in-frame clones, with some not included. This sample has roughly 120,000 clones, with 84% found just once. Time point defined: pretreatment peripheral blood. This material consisted of PBMCs, taken around atezolizumab (anti-PD-L1) treatment. All receptors derive from a man in his fifties or sixties with urothelial cancer.

The chain couples TRBV10-1 to TRBJ2-5; 8 bases match TRBD2. J gave up 5 bases and V 7 bases, and 15 bases lay outside the gene matches. This CDR3 is 16 amino acids long. CDR1 is WNHNN and CDR2 is SYGVQD in the germline V gene (reference sequence). The CDR3 DNA follows: TGCGCCAGCACCCAGAAGCGGGAGTTGGGGCGGGAGACCCAGTACTTC. This codes for CASTQKRELGRETQYF.

The chain is built from TRBV13 and TRBJ2-2; TRBD1 aligns across 9 bases. Germline loops: CDR1 PRHDT, CDR2 FYEKMQ (reference sequence). The CDR3 consists of 16 residues. The V segment lost 0 bases and the J segment 4 bases; nucleotides outside the gene matches: 3. As DNA, the CDR3 is TGTGCCAGCAGCTTAGGGGTACAGGGGGCCACCGGGGAGCTGTTTTTT. Translating gives CASSLGVQGATGELFF. Full variable domain (remainder filled in from reference TRBV13 and TRBJ2-2): AAGVIQSPRHLIKEKRETATLKCYPIPRHDTVYWYQQGPGQDPQFLISFYEKMQSDKGSIPDRFSAQQFSDYHSELNMSSLELGDSALYFCASSLGVQGATGELFFGEGSRLTVL.

V and J are TRBV7-3 and TRBJ2-7, with D perhaps matching TRBD1 (5 bases). This CDR3 has 17 amino acids. Per the germline V gene, CDR1 is SGHTA and CDR2 is FQGTGA. V was shortened by 4 bases and J by 3 bases, with 22 bases between the two germline ends. The CDR3 loop reads CASSSTTLRVRIYEQYF. Here the CDR3 DNA reads TGTGCCAGCAGCTCTACCACACTCAGGGTAAGGATCTACGAGCAGTACTTC.

The chain carries TRBV11-2 and TRBJ2-6; a possible D gene is TRBD1 (6 bases). Germline-derived CDR1 and CDR2 are SGHAT and FQNNGV. The CDR3 spans 16 residues. V was clipped by 1 base and J by 2 bases, with 9 bases between them. As DNA, the CDR3 is TGTGCCAGCAGCTTAGGGGCAGGGGCTGGGGCCAACGTCCTGACTTTC. It codes for CASSLGAGAGANVLTF. The entire variable domain, with the rest obtained from reference TRBV11-2 and TRBJ2-6, is as follows: EAGVAQSPRYKIIEKRQSVAFWCNPISGHATLYWYQQILGQGPKLLIQFQNNGVVDDSQLPKDRFSAERLKGVDSTLKIQPAKLEDSAVYLCASSLGAGAGANVLTFGAGSRLTVL.

This chain connects TRBV27 to TRBJ1-6; possible D gene TRBD1, 5 bases. CDR1 and CDR2 (germline): MNHEY, SMNVEV (reference sequence). This CDR3 comprises 16 residues. V gave up 2 bases and J gave up 9 bases, with 17 bases separating them. CDR3 coding DNA: TGTGCCAGCAGTTTACTAACCGGGGACTCATCTTCACCCCTCCACTTT. Encoded protein: CASSLLTGDSSSPLHF.

The chain couples TRBV25-1 to TRBJ2-2; 10 bases map to TRBD2. The CDR3 is 15 amino acids. The germline gives CDR1 MGHDK, CDR2 SYGVNS. The junction had 2 bases not matched to a gene; V was cut back by 6 bases and J by 1 base. In DNA, the CDR3 is TGTGCCAGCAGAGGACTAGCGGTGAACACCGGGGAGCTGTTTTTT. This gives the protein CASRGLAVNTGELFF.

This clone was detected once. The chain is built from TRBV5-6 and TRBJ2-5; TRBD1 matches at 7 bases. With V trimmed by 4 bases and J by 2 bases, 8 bases remained unmatched. CDR1 and CDR2 (germline): SGHDT, YYEEEE. The CDR3 sequence is 15 residues long. The CDR3 coding sequence is TGTGCCAGCAGCCCCAGGGGGAAGGGTCAAGAGACCCAGTACTTC. The encoded protein is CASSPRGKGQETQYF.

CDR3 sequence (DNA): TGTGCCAGTAGTAATCAGGGCGGACAGGGCAATCAGCCCCAGCATTTT. Amino acids: CASSNQGGQGNQPQHF. The rearrangement joins TRBV19 to TRBJ1-5, with TRBD1 identical over 7 bases. There are 16 residues in the CDR3. Germline V lookup: CDR1 LNHDA, CDR2 SQIVND (reference sequence). V lost 4 bases, J lost 2 bases, and 8 bases stayed unmatched.

The rearrangement joins TRBV10-3 to TRBJ1-1; 12 bases are a match to TRBD1. The J segment lost 6 bases and the V segment lost 0 bases, leaving 5 bases of the junction unmatched. CDR3 length equals 16 residues. Germline V gene lookup returns CDR1 ENHRY and CDR2 SYGVKD. CDR3 in DNA: TGTGCCATCAGTGAGTCTAAGGGACAGGGGGCTTCTGAAGCTTTCTTT. It codes for CAISESKGQGASEAFF.

CDR3 bases: TGTGCCAGCAGTTTAACACTAAGCAGGGGGCAAGGGGAGCAGTTCTTC. Encoded protein: CASSLTLSRGQGEQFF. The chain links TRBV27 to TRBJ2-1; 8 bases map to TRBD1. Trimming removed 2 bases from V and 10 bases from J; junction bases left unmatched: 13. The CDR3 spans 16 residues. Germline lookup yields CDR1 MNHEY and CDR2 SMNVEV (reference sequence).